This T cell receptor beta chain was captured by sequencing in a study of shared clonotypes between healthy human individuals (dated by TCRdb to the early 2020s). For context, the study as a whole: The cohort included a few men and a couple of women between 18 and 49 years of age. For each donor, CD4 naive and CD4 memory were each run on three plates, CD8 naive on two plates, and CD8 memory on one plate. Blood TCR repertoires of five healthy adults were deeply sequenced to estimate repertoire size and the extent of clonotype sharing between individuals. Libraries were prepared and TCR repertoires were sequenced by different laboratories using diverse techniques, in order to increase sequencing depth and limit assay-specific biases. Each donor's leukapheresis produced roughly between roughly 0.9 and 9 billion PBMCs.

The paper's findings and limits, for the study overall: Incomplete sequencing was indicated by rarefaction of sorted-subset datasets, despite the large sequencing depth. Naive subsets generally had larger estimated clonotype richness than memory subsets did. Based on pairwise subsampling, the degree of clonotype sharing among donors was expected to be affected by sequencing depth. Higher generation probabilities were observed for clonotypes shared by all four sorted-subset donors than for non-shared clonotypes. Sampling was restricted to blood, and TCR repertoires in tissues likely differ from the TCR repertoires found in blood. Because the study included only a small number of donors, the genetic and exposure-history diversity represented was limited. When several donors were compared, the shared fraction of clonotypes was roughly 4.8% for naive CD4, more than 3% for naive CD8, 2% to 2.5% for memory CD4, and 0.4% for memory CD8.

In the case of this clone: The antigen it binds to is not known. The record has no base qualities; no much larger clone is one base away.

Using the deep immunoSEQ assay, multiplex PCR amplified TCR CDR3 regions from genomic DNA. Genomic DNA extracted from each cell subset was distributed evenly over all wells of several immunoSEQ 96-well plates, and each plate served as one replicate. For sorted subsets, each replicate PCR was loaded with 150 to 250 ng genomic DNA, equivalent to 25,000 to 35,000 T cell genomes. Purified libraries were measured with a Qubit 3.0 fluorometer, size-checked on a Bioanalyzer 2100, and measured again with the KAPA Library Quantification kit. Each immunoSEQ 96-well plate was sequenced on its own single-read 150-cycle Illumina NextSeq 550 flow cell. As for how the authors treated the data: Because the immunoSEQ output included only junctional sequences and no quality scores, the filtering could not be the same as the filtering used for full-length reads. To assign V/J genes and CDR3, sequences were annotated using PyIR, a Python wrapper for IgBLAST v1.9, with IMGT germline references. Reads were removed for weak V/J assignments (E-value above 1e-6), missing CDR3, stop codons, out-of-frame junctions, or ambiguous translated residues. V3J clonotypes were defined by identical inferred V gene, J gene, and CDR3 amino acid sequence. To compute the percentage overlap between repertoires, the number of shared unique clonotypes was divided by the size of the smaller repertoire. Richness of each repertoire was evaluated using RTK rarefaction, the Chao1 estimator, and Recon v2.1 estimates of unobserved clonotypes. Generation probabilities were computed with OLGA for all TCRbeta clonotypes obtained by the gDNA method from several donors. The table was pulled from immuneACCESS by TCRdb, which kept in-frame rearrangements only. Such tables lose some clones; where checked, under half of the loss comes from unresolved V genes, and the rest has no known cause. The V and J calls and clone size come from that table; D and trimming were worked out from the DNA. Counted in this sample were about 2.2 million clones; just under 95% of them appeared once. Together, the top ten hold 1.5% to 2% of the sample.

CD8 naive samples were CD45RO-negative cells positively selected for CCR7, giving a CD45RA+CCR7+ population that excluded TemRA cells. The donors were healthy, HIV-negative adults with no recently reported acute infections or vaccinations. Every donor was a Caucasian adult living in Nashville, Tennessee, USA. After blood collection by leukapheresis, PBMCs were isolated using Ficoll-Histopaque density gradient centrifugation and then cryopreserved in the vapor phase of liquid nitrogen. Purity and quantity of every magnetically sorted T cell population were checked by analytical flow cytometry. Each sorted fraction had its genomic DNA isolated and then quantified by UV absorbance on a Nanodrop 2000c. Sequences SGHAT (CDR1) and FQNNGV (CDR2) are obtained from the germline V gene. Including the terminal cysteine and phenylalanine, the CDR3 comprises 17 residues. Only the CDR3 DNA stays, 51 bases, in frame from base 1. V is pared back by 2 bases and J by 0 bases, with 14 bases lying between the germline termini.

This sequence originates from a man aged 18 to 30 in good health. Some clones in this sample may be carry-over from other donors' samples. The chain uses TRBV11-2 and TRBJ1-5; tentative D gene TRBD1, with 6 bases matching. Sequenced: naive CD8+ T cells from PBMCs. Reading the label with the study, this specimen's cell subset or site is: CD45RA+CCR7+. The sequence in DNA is TGTGCCAGCAGCTTAACCCGGACAGAGTATAGCAATCAGCCCCAGCATTTT. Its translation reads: CASSLTRTEYSNQPQHF.